This TCR beta chain is from a study of tissue T cells after allogeneic stem cell transplantation (dated by TCRdb to 2022 to 2024). For the wider study: Using research autopsies of patients with and without GVHD, plus mouse models of GVHD, the study profiled TCR beta repertoires across many tissues. The human arm was conducted as a prospective observational study, and neither blinding nor randomization was performed.

Sample time point, as interpreted from the label and publication: mouse harvest day 7 after allogeneic transplant. Each mouse graft, delivered by tail vein injection, combined 10^6 splenic CD5+ T cells with 10^7 T-cell-depleted bone marrow cells. A major MHC-mismatch B6 (H2b) into BALB/c (H2d) model was used to model mouse GVHD, and tissues were profiled at day 7 or 14. On day 7 or 14 post-transplant, mouse tissues and retro-orbital blood were harvested with separate sterile tools for each animal, and livers were flushed beforehand. Before genomic DNA isolation with the DNeasy Blood & Tissue Kit, mouse tissues were minced with razor blades in buffered saline. Broader findings and caveats from the paper: Only a few T cell clones appeared in more than one patient, yet motif-based clustering showed tissue-specific repertoire signatures that were shared between patients. The patient cohort was small and varied clinically, and sampling depth was recognized as a limitation. Which tissue TCRs were alloreactive or antigen-specific was not determined in the study, and some clones might have been persisting host cells. In both patients and mice, only a limited portion of the TCR repertoire detected in tissues was captured by blood and spleen T cells. Within patients, how anatomically similar tissues were was a major factor shaping TCR repertoire composition, regardless of disease or transplant status.

Library preparation used the immunoSEQ multiplex PCR assay. TCRbeta CDR3 sequencing was done by Adaptive Biotechnologies at survey depth, reporting CDR3 sequences, V/J genes, productive frequency and template counts. TCR beta CDR3 regions were amplified from genomic DNA instead of RNA. On the authors' methods: Jensen-Shannon divergence was used to quantify pairwise repertoire overlap between tissues, with a value of 1 meaning complete divergence and a value of 0 meaning identical repertoires. Based on pairwise JSD values, tissues were grouped by single-linkage agglomerative hierarchical clustering, and the results were shown as dendrograms. GLIPH2 was applied to all patient samples using simulation_depth 1000, kmer_min_depth 3, and cdr3_length_cutoff 8, and only groups with more than two unique CDR3s were retained. In a standardized tissue-overlap score, Jaccard GLIPH-group overlap across patients was extrapolated to a standard repertoire size of 1000 clones. Linear mixed-effect models, with tissue as a fixed effect and individual as a random effect, were used to test how diversity related to clinical or experimental variables. This is the immuneACCESS table as TCRdb keeps it, with only in-frame sequences that have V and J called. A part of the clones is gone; compared with another copy, unresolved V genes explain less than half, and the rest is unexplained. D and trimming were read from the DNA, whereas the V and J calls and clone size are those reported in that table. Counted in this sample were 7,000 to 10,000 clones; more than 40% of them appeared once. The ten largest clones take up around 7.1% of the sample.

In the germline V gene (reference sequence), CDR1 corresponds to KGHPV and CDR2 to FQNQEV. From the cysteine through the phenylalanine, the CDR3 covers 14 amino acids. Only the CDR3 bases that were read are kept: 39 of them, in frame from base 1. Relative to germline, V is 2 bases shorter and J is 4 bases shorter, with 8 bases between their ends. Concerning this clone: Its antigen target is currently unknown. Mouse gene names and germline sequences are the ones reported for this receptor. The read falls 1 residue short of the CDR3 end, and the missing part is taken from the germline J gene.

The sequencing sample was made of gut tissue. Rearrangement joined TRBV26 to TRBJ2-2; the D gene cannot be resolved reliably. This clonotype was sampled from a female BALB/c mouse given C57BL/6 T cells with graft-versus-host disease after an allogeneic hematopoietic cell transplant. For the CDR3, the sequence is CASSLDPSTGQLYF. CDR3 bases read: TGTGCCAGCAGTCTGGACCCAAGCACCGGGCAGCTCTAC.